One sample yielded the 23 T cell receptor beta chains listed below, sequenced in a study of T cells expressing NK-cell markers. With the 5' RACE reads reprocessed, TCRdb shows one record per CDR3 protein and no DNA. This repertoire includes about 550,000 distinct CDR3 sequences. Sample: blood T cells: a sorted CD56 or NKG2C T cell subset, CD4+ or CD8+ T cells, or bulk PBMC T cells (not recorded which). These receptors were obtained from a man in his late teens or twenties in good health.

The V gene is TRBV14, the J gene TRBJ2-1; the TCRdb call, TRBD1, lacks DNA for checking. The CDR3 length is 17 residues. The germline V gene has CDR1 SGHDN and CDR2 FVKESK. The CDR3 region is CASSQSGTLPPYNEQFF.

The chain combines TRBV20-1 with TRBJ2-3; there is no DNA to check the TCRdb D call of TRBD1. The CDR3 is made up of 13 amino acids. From germline, CDR1 is DFQATT and CDR2 SNEGSKA (reference sequence). CDR3 residues: CSALGRGSDTQYF.

The chain has TRBV27 and TRBJ2-1; with no DNA, the TCRdb D assignment of TRBD2 cannot be verified. The germline CDR1 and CDR2 sequences are MNHEY and SMNVEV (reference sequence). The CDR3 is made up of 16 amino acids. The CDR3 reads CASSFPGLAGGNEQFF.

The chain's CDR3 is CASRFLGLGELFF. The chain uses TRBV12-3 or TRBV12-4 and TRBJ2-2; the D gene TCRdb calls, TRBD2, cannot be checked with no DNA. The CDR3 is 13 residues long.

This chain uses TRBV29-1 with TRBJ2-2; TCRdb outputs TRBD1, but without DNA this stays unchecked. Per germline, CDR1 SQVTM and CDR2 ANQGSEA. The CDR3 has 15 residues. The CDR3 sequence is CSVGQGTFNTGELFF.

The chain couples TRBV20-1 to TRBJ2-5; as DNA is missing, the TRBD1 call by TCRdb cannot be tested. Germline CDR1 DFQATT, CDR2 SNEGSKA (reference sequence). CDR3 size: 15 residues. The CDR3 sequence is CSAETAGPSQETQYF.

The chain combines TRBV5-1 with TRBJ2-7; TCRdb gives TRBD1 as the D gene, but with no DNA this cannot be confirmed. Germline V gives CDR1 SGHRS, CDR2 YFSETQ. The CDR3 runs to 14 residues. This chain's CDR3 is CASSRDRSSYEQYF.

The chain combines TRBV7-6 with TRBJ2-1; TCRdb reports TRBD1, a call that lacks DNA to check it against. Germline V CDR1 and CDR2: SGHVS, FNYEAQ. The CDR3 spans 18 residues. The CDR3 sequence is CASSLEAHGRGGRNEQFF.

The chain uses TRBV5-6 and TRBJ2-6; as DNA is missing, the TRBD1 call by TCRdb cannot be tested. Germline V gives CDR1 SGHDT, CDR2 YYEEEE. This CDR3 has 21 amino acids. The CDR3 region is CASSLVTGTGYPLSGANVLTF.

The rearrangement joins TRBV7-2 to TRBJ2-7; as DNA is missing, the TRBD1 call by TCRdb cannot be tested. Germline V CDR1 and CDR2: SGHTA, FQGNSA. This CDR3 spans 15 amino acids. The CDR3 loop is CASSPDRGPYYEQYF.

The V gene is TRBV28, the J gene TRBJ2-2; TCRdb outputs TRBD2, but without DNA this stays unchecked. This CDR3 has 17 amino acids. Germline values: CDR1 MDHEN, CDR2 SYDVKM. CDR3 in amino acids: CASSFVAAGGKGGELFF.

V usage is TRBV20-1 and J usage is TRBJ1-3; lacking DNA, the TRBD1 call made by TCRdb goes unchecked. The CDR3 is 15 residues long. Germline V gene data show CDR1 as DFQATT and CDR2 as SNEGSKA (reference sequence). This chain's CDR3 is CSARDAGAPGNTIYF.

V is TRBV12-3 or TRBV12-4 and J is TRBJ2-3. CDR3 length: 12 amino acids. The CDR3: CASSPDQPTQYF.

The chain carries TRBV5-1 and TRBJ2-7. CDR1 is SGHRS and CDR2 is YFSETQ in the germline V gene. The CDR3 has 14 residues. The CDR3 is CASSLMGSTYEQYF.

The genes are TRBV5-1 and TRBJ2-2; TCRdb outputs TRBD1, but without DNA this stays unchecked. Germline V gene sequence: CDR1 SGHRS, CDR2 YFSETQ. CDR3 length: 13 residues. The CDR3: CASSVDRAGELFF.

The chain uses TRBV28 and TRBJ2-5; the D call of TRBD2 rests on TCRdb alone, since no DNA is present to check it. The CDR3 has 22 residues. The germline CDR1 and CDR2 sequences are MDHEN and SYDVKM. CDR3 in amino acids: CASSDGVGGILAGGPRAETQYF.

The V gene is TRBV11-2, the J gene TRBJ2-7; TCRdb selects TRBD1, and the lack of DNA leaves this call unchecked. This CDR3 has 15 residues. Per the germline V gene, CDR1 is SGHAT and CDR2 is FQNNGV. The CDR3 here is CASSSAPGVSYEQYF.

The chain combines TRBV10-3 with TRBJ2-1; TCRdb's assignment of TRBD1 cannot be checked, as there is no DNA. This CDR3 contains 16 residues. The germline V gene has CDR1 ENHRY and CDR2 SYGVKD. The CDR3 sequence: CAIRDRVTTLYNEQFF.

This chain links TRBV19 with TRBJ2-2. The germline V gene encodes CDR1 LNHDA and CDR2 SQIVND (reference sequence). The CDR3 is 13 amino acids. CDR3 sequence reads: CASSIDSSGELFF.

The rearrangement links TRBV5-4 to TRBJ2-1; TCRdb returns TRBD2, unconfirmable since there is no DNA. The CDR3 sequence is 16 residues long. The germline V gene has CDR1 SGHNT and CDR2 YYREEE (reference sequence). CDR3 amino acids: CASSLGGGKNYNEQFF.

V gene TRBV7-8 combines with J gene TRBJ2-7. Germline assignment: CDR1 SGHVS and CDR2 FQNEAQ. This CDR3 region has 14 residues. The chain's CDR3 is CASSLSDSTYEQYF.

The chain couples TRBV7-8 to TRBJ2-1; TCRdb picks TRBD1, but there is no DNA to check that call. The CDR3 is 15 residues long. In germline, CDR1 is SGHVS, CDR2 FQNEAQ. CDR3 residues: CASSSTPGQGRGQFF.

The genes are TRBV12-3 or TRBV12-4 and TRBJ1-5; TCRdb's D call of TRBD1 is untestable without DNA. This CDR3 region has 15 residues. The CDR3 sequence: CASSFLAGVNQPQHF.